Each of the 23 T cell receptor beta chains below was sequenced from the same sample in a study of CD8 T cells in acute hepatitis C reinfection. Clones were read by immunoSEQ multiplex PCR, and TCRdb kept only the in-frame ones, dropping some. The table has about 38,000 clones, more than 75% seen once. Time point indicated: naive CD8 control sorted from an acute-time-point sample. Sequenced material: naive CD8+ T cells from PBMCs. These receptor sequences come from a man aged 30 to 39 with chronic hepatitis C.

The rearrangement uses TRBV5-1 and TRBJ2-1, with 8 nucleotides matching TRBD2. The germline gives CDR1 SGHRS, CDR2 YFSETQ. Unmatched junction bases numbered 6, after V lost 2 bases and J lost 8 bases. The CDR3 is 14 residues long. As DNA, the CDR3 is TGCGCCAGCAGCTTACCTAGCGGGCGGGATGAGCAGTTCTTC. It codes for CASSLPSGRDEQFF.

This clone was seen more than once but under ten times. The rearrangement joins TRBV6-6 to TRBJ2-7, with no clear D. Germline V gene data show CDR1 as MNHNY and CDR2 as SVGAGI (reference sequence). Trimming stripped 4 bases from V and 3 bases from J, with 10 bases between. The CDR3 length is 13 residues. The CDR3, as DNA: TGTGCCAGCAGTTCCAGCGAATACTACGAGCAGTACTTC. Translated: CASSSSEYYEQYF.

The chain recombines TRBV2 with TRBJ1-4, with D hard to call. V shed 2 bases and J shed 5 bases, with 3 bases lying between them. From germline, CDR1 is SNHLY and CDR2 FYNNEI. The CDR3 is made up of 12 amino acids. The CDR3 here is CASSERNEKLFF. CDR3 DNA: TGTGCCAGCAGTGAAAGGAATGAAAAACTGTTTTTT.

The chain couples TRBV4-2 to TRBJ1-6; TRBD1 might be the D (6 bases). Trimming took off 5 bases at V and 10 bases at J, with 15 bases between the two ends. This CDR3 has 14 amino acids. CDR1 and CDR2 (germline): LGHNA, YNFKEQ. CDR3: CASSLEGGKSPLHF. The CDR3 nucleotides are TGTGCCAGCAGCTTGGAGGGGGGGAAATCACCCCTCCACTTT.

This chain connects TRBV6-1 to TRBJ2-2, with D possibly called TRBD1 or TRBD2 (6 bases each). From germline, CDR1 is MNHNS and CDR2 SASEGT. Trimming took off 5 bases at V and 7 bases at J, with 17 bases between the two ends. The length of the CDR3 is 15 residues. CDR3 in amino acids: CASSKGEEIIGELFF. As DNA, the CDR3 is TGTGCCAGCAGTAAGGGGGAGGAGATTATCGGGGAGCTGTTTTTT.

This clone has only a few counts. J is TRBJ1-2 and V is TRBV7-8; D is uncertain. The CDR3 has 14 amino acids. Between the trimmed V and J ends, which lost 5 bases and 2 bases, there was a span of 12 bases. CDR1 and CDR2 from the germline V gene are SGHVS and FQNEAQ. The CDR3 DNA reads TGTGCCAGCAGCAGCATGGACGGAAACTATGGCTACACCTTC. Translated, it gives CASSSMDGNYGYTF.

The rearrangement links TRBV4-3 to TRBJ2-7, with 13 bases that match TRBD2. Trimming removed 1 base from V and 3 bases from J; junction bases left unmatched: 0. The CDR3 consists of 15 residues. The germline V gene has CDR1 LGHNA and CDR2 YSLEER. In DNA form, the CDR3 reads TGCGCCAGCAGCCAAGGACTAGCGGGGGGCTACGAGCAGTACTTC. Protein product: CASSQGLAGGYEQYF.

The V call is TRBV5-1, the J call TRBJ2-5; D call uncertain. Trimming took off 0 bases at V and 1 base at J, with 10 bases between the two ends. Germline CDR1 SGHRS, CDR2 YFSETQ. The CDR3 has 15 amino acids. The CDR3 sequence: CASSLVKAIQETQYF. DNA of the CDR3: TGCGCCAGCAGCTTGGTGAAAGCCATCCAAGAGACCCAGTACTTC. The entire variable domain, with the rest obtained from reference TRBV5-1 and TRBJ2-5, is as follows: KAGVTQTPRYLIKTRGQQVTLSCSPISGHRSVSWYQQTPGQGLQFLFEYFSETQRNKGNFPGRFSGRQFSNSRSEMNVSTLELGDSALYLCASSLVKAIQETQYFGPGTRLLVL.

The chain combines TRBV19 with TRBJ2-5; D call uncertain. The CDR3 length is 12 residues. Deletions cut 3 bases from V and 1 base from J, with 3 bases between. CDR1 is LNHDA, CDR2 SQIVND, per germline (reference sequence). CDR3 nucleotides: TGTGCCAGTAGTATGTTCCAAGAGACCCAGTACTTC. It translates to CASSMFQETQYF.

The J gene is TRBJ2-1, the V gene TRBV13; D may match TRBD1 or TRBD2 (5 bases each). The CDR3 sequence is 16 residues long. Germline CDR1 is PRHDT and CDR2 is FYEKMQ (reference sequence). V was pared by 7 bases and J by 1 base, with 17 bases between. CDR3 in amino acids: CASNPRDGLSYNEQFF. In DNA, the CDR3 is TGTGCCAGCAACCCCCGGGACGGCCTATCCTACAATGAGCAGTTCTTC.

The rearrangement links TRBV28 to TRBJ2-1; 9 bases fit TRBD2. V was pared by 3 bases and J by 9 bases, with 6 bases of the junction left unmatched. CDR1 is MDHEN, CDR2 SYDVKM, per germline. The CDR3 consists of 14 residues. For the CDR3, the DNA is TGTGCCAGCAGTTTCCAGCGGGAGGTTTGTGAGCAGTTCTTC. Translation: CASSFQREVCEQFF.

The chain links TRBV30 to TRBJ1-1, with 7 bases that match TRBD1. The CDR3 is 13 residues long. Germline V gene sequence: CDR1 GTSNPN, CDR2 SVGIG (reference sequence). V lost 5 bases and J lost 0; bases outside the gene matches: 3. The CDR3 loop reads CAWDRVMNTEAFF. The CDR3 coding sequence is TGTGCCTGGGACAGGGTCATGAACACTGAAGCTTTCTTT.

The chain is built from TRBV7-9 and TRBJ2-1; 10 bases agree with TRBD2. After removal of 2 bases from V and 4 bases from J, the junction contained 8 bases not matched to a gene. Germline V gene lookup returns CDR1 SEHNR and CDR2 FQNEAQ (reference sequence). CDR3 length: 17 amino acids. The CDR3 sequence: CASSLITGTSEYNEQFF. DNA of the CDR3: TGTGCCAGCAGCTTAATAACCGGGACTAGCGAGTACAATGAGCAGTTCTTC.

On this clone: The sample holds other DNA sequences that translate to the same CDR3. The V call is TRBV9, the J call TRBJ2-7; TRBD1 agrees at 9 bases. Germline lookup yields CDR1 SGDLS and CDR2 YYNGEE. The CDR3 length is 14 residues. V was clipped by 0 bases and J by 2 bases; unmatched bases: 0. The CDR3 DNA reads TGTGCCAGCAGCGTAGGACAGGGGGCCTACGAGCAGTACTTC. This translates into CASSVGQGAYEQYF.

This clone was seen only once. The CDR3 DNA reads as TGTGCCAGCAGCTTAGGTTGGCAGTACACTGAAGCTTTCTTT. It specifies CASSLGWQYTEAFF. This sequence joins TRBV11-2 and TRBJ1-1; unclear D gene. Germline V CDR1 and CDR2: SGHAT, FQNNGV. Trimming removed 1 base at V and 3 bases at J, with 9 bases between. The CDR3 runs 14 residues. Full variable domain (outside the CDR3, taken from reference TRBV11-2 and TRBJ1-1): EAGVAQSPRYKIIEKRQSVAFWCNPISGHATLYWYQQILGQGPKLLIQFQNNGVVDDSQLPKDRFSAERLKGVDSTLKIQPAKLEDSAVYLCASSLGWQYTEAFFGQGTRLTVV.

V gene TRBV29-1 combines with J gene TRBJ2-5; tentatively, D is TRBD1 (6 bases). The J call may be faulty, since TRBJ2-7 better matches the DNA end. This CDR3 contains 13 residues. The germline V gene encodes CDR1 SQVTM and CDR2 ANQGSEA. The CDR3 bases are TGCAGCGTAGCGGACAGTGGATCCTACGAGCAGTACTTC. It yields the protein CSVADSGSYEQYF.

This clone was detected a few times. The V call is TRBV7-9, the J call TRBJ1-1, with no clear D. The V end lost 1 base, the J end lost 8 bases, and 8 bases lay between the germline ends. This CDR3 contains 12 residues. The V gene's germline CDR1 is SEHNR and CDR2 FQNEAQ (reference sequence). In DNA form, the CDR3 reads TGTGCCAGCAGCTTAGATGGGTTGGAAGCTTTCTTT. This encodes CASSLDGLEAFF.

The chain employs TRBV27 and TRBJ2-7; 12 nucleotides agree with TRBD2. The CDR3 runs to 16 residues. Trimming took 4 bases from V and 5 from J; bases not matched to a gene: 9. From germline, CDR1 is MNHEY and CDR2 SMNVEV (reference sequence). The CDR3 reads CASSSLAGGGLNEQYF. The CDR3 DNA sequence: TGTGCCAGCAGTTCCCTAGCGGGAGGGGGACTTAACGAGCAGTACTTC.

The CDR3 DNA sequence: TGTGCCAGTAGACCTCGGGGGGGTTCCTATAATTCACCCCTCCACTTT. It codes for CASRPRGGSYNSPLHF. The chain recombines TRBV19 with TRBJ1-6, with D possibly matching TRBD1 (5 bases). Germline V gives CDR1 LNHDA, CDR2 SQIVND (reference sequence). Trimming left V 6 bases short and J 1 base short, with 13 bases between. The CDR3 totals 16 residues.

V usage is TRBV4-3 and J usage is TRBJ2-7, with TRBD1 matching over 9 bases. Germline V CDR1 and CDR2: LGHNA, YSLEER. CDR3 length: 15 amino acids. The J segment lost 0 bases and the V segment lost 4 bases, leaving 4 bases of the junction unmatched. This chain's CDR3 is CASSPNRGLSYEQYF. The CDR3, as DNA: TGCGCCAGCAGCCCCAACAGGGGGCTCTCCTACGAGCAGTACTTC.

The J gene is TRBJ2-7, the V gene TRBV14; perhaps TRBD2 as D (5 bases). Germline V gene sequence: CDR1 SGHDN, CDR2 FVKESK. The CDR3 extends over 16 amino acids. Trimming left V 3 bases short and J 2 bases short, with 17 bases between. CDR3 protein: CASSHARGEGAYEQYF. In DNA form, the CDR3 reads TGTGCCAGCAGCCACGCCCGGGGAGAAGGAGCCTACGAGCAGTACTTC.

The gene calls are TRBV6-5 and TRBJ1-1; D gene unclear. V shed 2 bases and J shed 3 bases, with 10 bases lying between them. The CDR3 has 14 amino acids. Looked up from germline, CDR1 is MNHEY and CDR2 is SVGAGI. Written as DNA, the CDR3 is TGTGCCAGCAGTTACATGGGGTCGGACACTGAAGCTTTCTTT. It translates to CASSYMGSDTEAFF.

This clone was seen just once. The chain employs TRBV19 and TRBJ2-7; D call uncertain. V was pared by 5 bases and J by 3 bases, with 17 bases between. CDR1 is LNHDA, CDR2 SQIVND, per germline (reference sequence). This CDR3 is 15 amino acids long. CDR3 sequence: CASSLQIALYYEQYF. In DNA form, the CDR3 reads TGTGCCAGTAGTCTTCAAATCGCCCTCTACTACGAGCAGTACTTC.